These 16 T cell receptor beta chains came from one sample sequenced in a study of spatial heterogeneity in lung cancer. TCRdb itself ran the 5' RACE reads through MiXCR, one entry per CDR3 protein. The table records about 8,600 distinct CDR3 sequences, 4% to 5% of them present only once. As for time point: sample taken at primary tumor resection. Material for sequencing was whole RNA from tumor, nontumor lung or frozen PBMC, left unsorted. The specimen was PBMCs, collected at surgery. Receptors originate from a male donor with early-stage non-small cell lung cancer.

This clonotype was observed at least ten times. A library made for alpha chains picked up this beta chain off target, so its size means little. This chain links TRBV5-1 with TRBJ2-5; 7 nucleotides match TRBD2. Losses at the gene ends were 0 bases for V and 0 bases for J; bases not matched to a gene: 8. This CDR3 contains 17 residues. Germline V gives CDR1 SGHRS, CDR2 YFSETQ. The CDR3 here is CASSLDSAGVNQETQYF. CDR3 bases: TGCGCCAGCAGCTTGGACTCCGCGGGGGTGAACCAAGAGACCCAGTACTTC.

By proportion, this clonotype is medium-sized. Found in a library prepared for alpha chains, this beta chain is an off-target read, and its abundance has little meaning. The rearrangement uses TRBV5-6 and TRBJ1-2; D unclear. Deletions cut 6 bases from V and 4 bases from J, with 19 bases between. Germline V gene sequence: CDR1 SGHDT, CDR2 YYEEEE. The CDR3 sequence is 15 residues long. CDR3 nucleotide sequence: TGTGCCAGCACCCGAGCGGGCCTCCCGGGCTATGGCTACACCTTC. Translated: CASTRAGLPGYGYTF. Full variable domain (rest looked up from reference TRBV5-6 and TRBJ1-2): DAGVTQSPTHLIKTRGQQVTLRCSPKSGHDTVSWYQQALGQGPQFIFQYYEEEERQRGNFPDRFSGHQFPNYSSELNVNALLLGDSALYLCASTRAGLPGYGYTFGSGTRLTVV.

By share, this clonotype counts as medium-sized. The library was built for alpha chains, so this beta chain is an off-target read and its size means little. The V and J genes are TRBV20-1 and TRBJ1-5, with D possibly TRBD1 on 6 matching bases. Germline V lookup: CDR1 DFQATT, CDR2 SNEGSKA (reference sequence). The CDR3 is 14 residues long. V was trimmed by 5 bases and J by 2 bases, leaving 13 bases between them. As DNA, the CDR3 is TGCAGTGCTGATACAGGGTCACGCAATCAGCCCCAGCATTTT. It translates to CSADTGSRNQPQHF.

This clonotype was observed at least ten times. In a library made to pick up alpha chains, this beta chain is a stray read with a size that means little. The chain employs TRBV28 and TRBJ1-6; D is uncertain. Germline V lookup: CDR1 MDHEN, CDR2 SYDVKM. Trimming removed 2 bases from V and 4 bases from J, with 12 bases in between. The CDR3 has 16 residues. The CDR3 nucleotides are TGTGCCAGCAGTTTAGGGCTGACCATGTATAATTCACCCCTCCACTTT. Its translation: CASSLGLTMYNSPLHF. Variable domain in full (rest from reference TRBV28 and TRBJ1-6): DVKVTQSSRYLVKRTGEKVFLECVQDMDHENMFWYRQDPGLGLRLIYFSYDVKMKEKGDIPEGYSVSREKKERFSLILESASTNQTSMYLCASSLGLTMYNSPLHFGNGTRLTVT.

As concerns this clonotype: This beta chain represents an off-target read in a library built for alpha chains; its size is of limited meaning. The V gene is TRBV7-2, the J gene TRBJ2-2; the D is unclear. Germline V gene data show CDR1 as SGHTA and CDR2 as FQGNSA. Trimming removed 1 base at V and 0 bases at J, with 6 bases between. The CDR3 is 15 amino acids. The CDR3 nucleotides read TGTGCCAGCAGCTTAGTCAGGTCGAACACCGGGGAGCTGTTTTTT. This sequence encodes CASSLVRSNTGELFF.

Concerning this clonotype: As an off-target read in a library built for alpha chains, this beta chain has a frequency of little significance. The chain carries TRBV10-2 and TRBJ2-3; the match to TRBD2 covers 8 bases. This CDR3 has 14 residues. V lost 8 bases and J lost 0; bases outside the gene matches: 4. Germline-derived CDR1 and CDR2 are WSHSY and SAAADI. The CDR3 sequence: CASGAGASTDTQYF. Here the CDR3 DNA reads TGCGCCAGCGGAGCGGGGGCCAGCACAGATACGCAGTATTTT.

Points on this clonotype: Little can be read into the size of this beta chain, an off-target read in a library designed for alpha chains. CDR3 in DNA: TGTGCCAGCAGCTTAGCGGGGAGGTACAATGAGCAGTTCTTC. Translated: CASSLAGRYNEQFF. The V call is TRBV7-8, the J call TRBJ2-1; D is perhaps TRBD2 (6 bases). The CDR3 length is 14 residues. Trimming removed 0 bases at V and 4 bases at J, with 7 bases between. CDR1 SGHVS and CDR2 FQNEAQ come from the germline V gene.

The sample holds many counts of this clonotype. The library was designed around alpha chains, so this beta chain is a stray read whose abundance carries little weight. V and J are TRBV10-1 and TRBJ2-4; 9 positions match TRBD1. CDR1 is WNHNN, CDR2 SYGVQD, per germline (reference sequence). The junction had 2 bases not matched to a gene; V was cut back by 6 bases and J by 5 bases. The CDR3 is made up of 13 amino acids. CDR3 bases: TGCGCCAGCAGCCGGGACAGGGAAAACATTCAGTACTTC. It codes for CASSRDRENIQYF.

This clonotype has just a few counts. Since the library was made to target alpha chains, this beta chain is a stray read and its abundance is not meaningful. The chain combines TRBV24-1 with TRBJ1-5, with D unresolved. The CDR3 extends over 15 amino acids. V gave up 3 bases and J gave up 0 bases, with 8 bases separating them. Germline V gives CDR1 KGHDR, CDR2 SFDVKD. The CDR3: CATSDTSYSNQPQHF. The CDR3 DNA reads TGTGCCACCAGTGATACTAGCTATAGCAATCAGCCCCAGCATTTT.

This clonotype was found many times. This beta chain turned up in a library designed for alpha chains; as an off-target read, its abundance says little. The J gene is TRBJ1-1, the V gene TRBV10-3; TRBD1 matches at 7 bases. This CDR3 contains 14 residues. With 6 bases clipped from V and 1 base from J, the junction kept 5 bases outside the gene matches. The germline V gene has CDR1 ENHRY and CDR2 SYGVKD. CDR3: CAIRKDRTNTEAFF. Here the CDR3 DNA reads TGTGCCATCAGGAAGGACAGGACGAACACTGAAGCTTTCTTT.

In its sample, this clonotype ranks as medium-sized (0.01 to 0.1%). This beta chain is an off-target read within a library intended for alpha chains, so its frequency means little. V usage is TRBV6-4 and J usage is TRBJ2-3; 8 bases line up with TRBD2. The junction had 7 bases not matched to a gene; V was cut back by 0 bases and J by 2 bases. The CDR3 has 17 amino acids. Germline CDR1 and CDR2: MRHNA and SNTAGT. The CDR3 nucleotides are TGTGCCAGCAGTGACTCCTTAGCGGGGAGTTCCACAGATACGCAGTATTTT. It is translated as CASSDSLAGSSTDTQYF.

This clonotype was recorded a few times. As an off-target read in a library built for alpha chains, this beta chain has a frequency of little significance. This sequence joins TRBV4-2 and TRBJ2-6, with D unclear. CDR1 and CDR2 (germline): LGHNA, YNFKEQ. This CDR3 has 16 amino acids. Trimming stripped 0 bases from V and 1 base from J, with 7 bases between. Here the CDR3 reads CASSQEAGSGANVLTF. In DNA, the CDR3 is TGTGCCAGCAGCCAAGAAGCCGGGTCTGGGGCCAACGTCCTGACTTTC.

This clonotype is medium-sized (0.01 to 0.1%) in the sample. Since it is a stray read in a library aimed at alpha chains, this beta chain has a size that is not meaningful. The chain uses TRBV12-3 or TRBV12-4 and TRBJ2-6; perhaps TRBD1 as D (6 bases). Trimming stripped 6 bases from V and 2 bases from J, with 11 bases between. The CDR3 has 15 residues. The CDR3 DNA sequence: TGTGCCAGCAGATTGCAGGGGACTGGGGCCAACGTCCTGACTTTC. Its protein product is CASRLQGTGANVLTF.

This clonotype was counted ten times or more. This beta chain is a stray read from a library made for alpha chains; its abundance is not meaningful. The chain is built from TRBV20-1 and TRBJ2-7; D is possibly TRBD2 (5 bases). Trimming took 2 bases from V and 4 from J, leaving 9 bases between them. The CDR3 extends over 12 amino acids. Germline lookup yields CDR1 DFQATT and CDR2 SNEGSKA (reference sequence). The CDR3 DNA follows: TGCAGTGCTAGATCAGACTATTACGAGCAGTACTTC. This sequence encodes CSARSDYYEQYF.

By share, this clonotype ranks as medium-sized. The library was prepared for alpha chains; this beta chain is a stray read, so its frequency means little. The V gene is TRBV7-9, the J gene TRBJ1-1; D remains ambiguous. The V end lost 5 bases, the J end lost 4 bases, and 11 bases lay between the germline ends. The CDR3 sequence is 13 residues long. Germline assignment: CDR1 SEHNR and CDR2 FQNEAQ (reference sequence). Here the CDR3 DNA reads TGTGCCAGCAGCCTCTTGGGGATCACTGAAGCTTTCTTT. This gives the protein CASSLLGITEAFF.

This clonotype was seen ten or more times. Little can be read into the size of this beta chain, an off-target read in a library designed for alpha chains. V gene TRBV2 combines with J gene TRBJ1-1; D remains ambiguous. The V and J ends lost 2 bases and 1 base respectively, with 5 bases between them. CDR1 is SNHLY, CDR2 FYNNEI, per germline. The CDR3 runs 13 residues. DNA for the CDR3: TGTGCCAGCAGTGAATATTGGAACACTGAAGCTTTCTTT. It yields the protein CASSEYWNTEAFF.